Listed below are T cell receptor beta chains from one sample, sequenced in a study of technical replicates of blood from a few donors. Libraries were prepared by immunoSEQ multiplex PCR; TCRdb keeps only in-frame clonotypes and omits some of them. The sample shows 65,000 to 90,000 clones, 92% of them seen only once. Sequenced sample: T cells isolated from PBMCs. Every receptor here comes from a human donor in good health. CDR3s include the opening cysteine and the closing phenylalanine or tryptophan. The order of the fields is CDR3 DNA, CDR3 protein, clone size, J gene, V gene, D gene, CDR3 length. D genes are given only for firm matches. Not all rows give a size; the values are once, few, many and, for expanded clones, a class.

CDR3 DNA: TGTGCCAGCAGCGCCTGGACTAGCGTGTTGGATACGCAGTATTTT
CDR3 protein: CASSAWTSVLDTQYF
clone size: .
J gene: TRBJ2-3
V gene: TRBV9
D gene: TRBD2
CDR3 length: 15

CDR3 DNA: TGCGCCAGCAGCTTGGATTACTCCTACAATGAGCAGTTCTTC
CDR3 protein: CASSLDYSYNEQFF
clone size: .
J gene: TRBJ2-1
V gene: TRBV5-1
D gene: .
CDR3 length: 14

CDR3 DNA: TGTGCCAGCAGCTATTCAAGCGGGAGGGCCGAGCAGTTCTTC
CDR3 protein: CASSYSSGRAEQFF
clone size: .
J gene: TRBJ2-1
V gene: TRBV6-6
D gene: TRBD2
CDR3 length: 14

CDR3 DNA: TGTGCCAGCAGTCTCAACGACAGGGGTTCGGTTGGCTACACCTTC
CDR3 protein: CASSLNDRGSVGYTF
clone size: .
J gene: TRBJ1-2
V gene: TRBV14
D gene: TRBD1
CDR3 length: 15

CDR3 DNA: TGTGCCAGCAGCTTAGGAGGGTTTCAGCCCCAGCATTTT
CDR3 protein: CASSLGGFQPQHF
clone size: .
J gene: TRBJ1-5
V gene: TRBV11-3
D gene: .
CDR3 length: 13

CDR3 DNA: TGTGCCAGCAGCCTACTAGCGGAGGAGACCCAGTACTTC
CDR3 protein: CASSLLAEETQYF
clone size: .
J gene: TRBJ2-5
V gene: TRBV7-6
D gene: TRBD2
CDR3 length: 13

CDR3 DNA: TGTGCCAGCAGTTTGGGACAGAGCAATCAGCCCCAGCATTTT
CDR3 protein: CASSLGQSNQPQHF
clone size: .
J gene: TRBJ1-5
V gene: TRBV27
D gene: TRBD1
CDR3 length: 14

CDR3 DNA: TGTGCCAGCAGCCCGAGAAGTTCAGCGAGCTACGAGCAGTACTTC
CDR3 protein: CASSPRSSASYEQYF
clone size: .
J gene: TRBJ2-7
V gene: TRBV7-9
D gene: .
CDR3 length: 15

CDR3 DNA: TGTGCCAGCAGCCACGACGTGGACAGTGGGGTCTCCTACGAGCAGTACTTC
CDR3 protein: CASSHDVDSGVSYEQYF
clone size: .
J gene: TRBJ2-7
V gene: TRBV4-2
D gene: .
CDR3 length: 17

CDR3 DNA: TGCAGCGTTCCTTACTTGGACTCGGTGGGATATGGCTACACCTTC
CDR3 protein: CSVPYLDSVGYGYTF
clone size: once
J gene: TRBJ1-2
V gene: TRBV29-1
D gene: .
CDR3 length: 15

CDR3 DNA: TGTGCCAGCAGCTCACCGGCCGGGACATCAGAGACCCAGTACTTC
CDR3 protein: CASSSPAGTSETQYF
clone size: .
J gene: TRBJ2-5
V gene: TRBV5-6
D gene: .
CDR3 length: 15

CDR3 DNA: TGCGCCAGCAGCAGGACAGGGCAAGGGCTGGGGACTGAAGCTTTCTTT
CDR3 protein: CASSRTGQGLGTEAFF
clone size: .
J gene: TRBJ1-1
V gene: TRBV5-1
D gene: TRBD1
CDR3 length: 16

CDR3 DNA: TGTGCCAGCAGCTTGGGACAGAGCACCGGGGAGCTGTTTTTT
CDR3 protein: CASSLGQSTGELFF
clone size: .
J gene: TRBJ2-2
V gene: TRBV5-6
D gene: .
CDR3 length: 14

CDR3 DNA: TGTGCCAGCAGCGAGCGGGGAGACACGAACACCGGGGAGCTGTTTTTT
CDR3 protein: CASSERGDTNTGELFF
clone size: .
J gene: TRBJ2-2
V gene: TRBV9
D gene: TRBD2
CDR3 length: 16

CDR3 DNA: TGTGCCAGCAGTGAAGCCAGGGGGCTCTCCTACGAGCAGTACTTC
CDR3 protein: CASSEARGLSYEQYF
clone size: .
J gene: TRBJ2-7
V gene: TRBV6-1
D gene: TRBD1
CDR3 length: 15

CDR3 DNA: TGTGCCAGCAGCCGAGGCCTACAAGAGACCCAGTACTTC
CDR3 protein: CASSRGLQETQYF
clone size: .
J gene: TRBJ2-5
V gene: TRBV27
D gene: .
CDR3 length: 13

CDR3 DNA: TGCGCCAGCAGCCGGGGACTAGCGGGGGCCACGAGCTCCTACAATGAGCAGTTCTTC
CDR3 protein: CASSRGLAGATSSYNEQFF
clone size: .
J gene: TRBJ2-1
V gene: TRBV5-1
D gene: TRBD2
CDR3 length: 19

CDR3 DNA: TGTGCCAGCAGCGTGAACTTGGCAGATACGCAGTATTTT
CDR3 protein: CASSVNLADTQYF
clone size: .
J gene: TRBJ2-3
V gene: TRBV5-6
D gene: .
CDR3 length: 13

CDR3 DNA: TGTGCCAGCAGCTTTCAGGGAGGACCGACCCAGTACTTC
CDR3 protein: CASSFQGGPTQYF
clone size: .
J gene: TRBJ2-5
V gene: TRBV7-2
D gene: .
CDR3 length: 13